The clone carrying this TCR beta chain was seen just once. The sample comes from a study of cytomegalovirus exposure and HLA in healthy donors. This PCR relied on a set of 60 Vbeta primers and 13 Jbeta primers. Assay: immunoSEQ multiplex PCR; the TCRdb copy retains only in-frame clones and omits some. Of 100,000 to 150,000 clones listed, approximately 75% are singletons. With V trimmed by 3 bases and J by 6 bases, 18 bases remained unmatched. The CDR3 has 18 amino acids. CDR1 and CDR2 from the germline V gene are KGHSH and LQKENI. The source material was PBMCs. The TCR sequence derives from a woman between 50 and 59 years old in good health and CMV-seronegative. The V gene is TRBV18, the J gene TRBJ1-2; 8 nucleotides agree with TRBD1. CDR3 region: CASSPDFSDREQGNGYTF. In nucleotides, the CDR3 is TGTGCCAGCTCACCGGACTTTTCGGACAGGGAACAGGGGAATGGCTACACCTTC.